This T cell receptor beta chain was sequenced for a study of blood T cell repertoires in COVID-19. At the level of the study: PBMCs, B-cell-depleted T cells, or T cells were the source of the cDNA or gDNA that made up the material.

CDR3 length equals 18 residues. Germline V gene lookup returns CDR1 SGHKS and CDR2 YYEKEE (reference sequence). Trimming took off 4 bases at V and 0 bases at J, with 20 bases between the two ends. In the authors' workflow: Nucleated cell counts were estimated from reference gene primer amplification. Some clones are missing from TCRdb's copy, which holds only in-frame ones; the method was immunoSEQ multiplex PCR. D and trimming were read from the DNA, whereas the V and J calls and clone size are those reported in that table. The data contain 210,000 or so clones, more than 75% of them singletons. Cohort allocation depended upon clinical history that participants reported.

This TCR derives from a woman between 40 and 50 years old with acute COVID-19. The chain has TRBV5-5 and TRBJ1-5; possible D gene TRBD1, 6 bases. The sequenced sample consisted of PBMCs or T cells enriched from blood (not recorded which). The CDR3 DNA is TGTGCCAGCAGCCGTAGCCCGACAGGAAAAGATAGCAATCAGCCCCAGCATTTT. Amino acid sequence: CASSRSPTGKDSNQPQHF.